The sample holds a few counts of the clone carrying this T cell receptor beta chain. This sample stems from a study of T-cell memory formation after mild COVID-19. TCRdb ran MiXCR on the 5' RACE reads and lists one entry per CDR3 protein. Of 200,000 to 250,000 distinct CDR3 sequences in the sample, 8% to 11% were seen once. The germline CDR1 and CDR2 sequences are SGHDT and YYEEEE. V lost 0 bases, J lost 4 bases, and 13 bases lay in between. The CDR3 is made up of 16 amino acids. The sample taken for sequencing was PBMCs or a T cell subset sorted from them (not recorded which). The V and J genes are TRBV5-6 and TRBJ1-4; no clear D. The receptor was derived from a man between 18 and 29 years old who had mild COVID-19 (a few samples of this study predate the infection). Cell type and time point are not known. The CDR3, as DNA: TGTGCCAGCAGCTTGGGTGTCGGGAGAGATAATGAAAAACTGTTTTTT. Translated: CASSLGVGRDNEKLFF.